The clone carrying this T cell receptor (beta chain) was observed many times. Using immunoSEQ multiplex PCR, the repertoire was profiled, and TCRdb retains in-frame clones only, with some absent. The sample includes under 250,000 clones, approximately 88% of them seen just once. This sample was included in a study of blood T cell repertoires in COVID-19. Study context: Sample material is recorded as cDNA or gDNA derived from T cells, B-cell-depleted T cells, or PBMCs.

Material: peripheral blood. The source of this sequence is a woman aged 25-40 years with COVID-19, enrolled during active disease.

CDR3 DNA sequence: TGTGCCACCGGCTCAGGGACAGGGGGCTCAGAGACCCAGTACTTC. This translates into CATGSGTGGSETQYF. The chain uses TRBV15 and TRBJ2-5; 12 nucleotides match TRBD1. The CDR3 spans 15 residues. With 8 bases clipped from V and 4 bases from J, the junction kept 8 bases outside the gene matches. Germline V gene lookup returns CDR1 LNHNV and CDR2 YYDKDF (reference sequence).